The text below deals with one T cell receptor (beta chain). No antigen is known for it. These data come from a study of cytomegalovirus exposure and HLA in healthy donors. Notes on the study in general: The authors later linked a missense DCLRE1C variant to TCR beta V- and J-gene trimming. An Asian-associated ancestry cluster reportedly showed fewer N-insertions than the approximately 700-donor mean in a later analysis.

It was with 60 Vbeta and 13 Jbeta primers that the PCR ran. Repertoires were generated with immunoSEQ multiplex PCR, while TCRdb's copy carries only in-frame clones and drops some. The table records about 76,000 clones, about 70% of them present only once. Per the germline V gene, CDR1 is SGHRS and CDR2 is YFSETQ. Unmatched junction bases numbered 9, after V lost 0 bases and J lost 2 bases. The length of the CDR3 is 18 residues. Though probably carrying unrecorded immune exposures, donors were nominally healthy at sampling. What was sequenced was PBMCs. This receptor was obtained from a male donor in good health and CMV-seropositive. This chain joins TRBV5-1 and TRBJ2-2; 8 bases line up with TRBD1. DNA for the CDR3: TGCGCCAGCAGCTTGGGGGGATTGGGGACAGGAAACACCGGGGAGCTGTTTTTT. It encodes CASSLGGLGTGNTGELFF.